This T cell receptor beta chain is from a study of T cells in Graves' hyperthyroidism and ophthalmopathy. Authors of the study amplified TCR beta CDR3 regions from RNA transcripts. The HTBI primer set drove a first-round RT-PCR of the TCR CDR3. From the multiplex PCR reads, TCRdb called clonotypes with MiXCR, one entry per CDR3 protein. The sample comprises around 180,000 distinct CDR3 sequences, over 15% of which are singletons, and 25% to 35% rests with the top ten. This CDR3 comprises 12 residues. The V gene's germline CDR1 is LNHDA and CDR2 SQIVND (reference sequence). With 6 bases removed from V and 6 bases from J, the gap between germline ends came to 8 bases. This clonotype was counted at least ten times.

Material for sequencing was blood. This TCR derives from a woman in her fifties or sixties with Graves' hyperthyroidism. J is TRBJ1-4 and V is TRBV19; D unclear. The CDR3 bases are TGTGCCAGTAGGCAGGCGGATGAAAAACTGTTTTTT. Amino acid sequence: CASRQADEKLFF.